The 5 T cell receptor beta chains given below trace back to one sample, sequenced in a study of cytomegalovirus exposure and HLA in healthy donors. 13 Jbeta primers and 60 Vbeta primers were used for the PCR. The protocol was immunoSEQ multiplex PCR, while the TCRdb copy is restricted to in-frame clones and leaves out a portion. The sample records about 100,000 clones, more than 65% being singletons. The sample consisted of PBMCs. These receptors were obtained from a woman under 30 in good health and CMV-seropositive.

Here the CDR3 DNA reads TGTGCCAGCAGCCGCGGCCAGCGGGCCAGAATAAGCACAGATACGCAGTATTTT. Amino acid sequence: CASSRGQRARISTDTQYF. V and J are TRBV27 and TRBJ2-3; D might be TRBD2 (6 bases). Trimming removed 6 bases at V and 0 bases at J, with 22 bases between. CDR1 and CDR2 from the germline V gene are MNHEY and SMNVEV (reference sequence). The CDR3 sequence is 18 residues long.

The chain links TRBV6-1 to TRBJ2-1, with 7 bases lining up with TRBD2. J was trimmed by 12 bases and V by 1 base; bases with no gene match: 9. Germline assignment: CDR1 MNHNS and CDR2 SASEGT. The CDR3 contains 14 residues. The CDR3 sequence: CASSEGWGGRRQFF. The CDR3, as DNA: TGTGCCAGCAGTGAAGGTTGGGGGGGTCGTAGGCAGTTCTTC.

The J gene is TRBJ1-2, the V gene TRBV7-3; 7 nucleotides agree with TRBD1. CDR1 is SGHTA, CDR2 FQGTGA, per germline. V was clipped by 5 bases and J by 11 bases; unmatched bases: 8. The CDR3 extends over 12 amino acids. CDR3 nucleotides: TGTGCCAGCAGCCAACCAGGGGGATCTTACACCTTC. It codes for CASSQPGGSYTF.

This clone was seen a few times. The rearrangement joins TRBV6-1 to TRBJ2-7, with 7 bases fitting TRBD2. Losses at the gene ends were 1 base for V and 1 base for J; bases not matched to a gene: 4. Germline-derived CDR1 and CDR2 are MNHNS and SASEGT. The CDR3 has 15 residues. The DNA of the CDR3 is TGTGCCAGCAGTGAAGGGGGGGGAGGGTCCTACGAGCAGTACTTC. Its protein is CASSEGGGGSYEQYF.

The chain uses TRBV28 and TRBJ1-3, with 7 bases lining up with TRBD1. This CDR3 is built from 15 residues. The trim removed 6 bases at V and 3 bases at J, leaving 8 bases unmatched. Looked up from germline, CDR1 is MDHEN and CDR2 is SYDVKM. The CDR3 loop is CASSPPSGGGNTIYF. The CDR3 DNA reads as TGTGCCAGCAGCCCACCCTCAGGGGGTGGAAACACCATATATTTT.